This TCR beta chain stems from a study of blood T cells in healthy people across ages. Next came a second PCR, run for roughly 6 to 11 cycles, which used a sample-barcoded 5' primer along with a J-beta primer mix. The authors tagged each cDNA molecule using a template-switch adaptor with 12 random nucleotides. TCRdb reanalysed the 5' RACE reads using MiXCR and keeps one entry per CDR3 protein. The table has fewer than 1,200,000 distinct CDR3 sequences, approximately 25% seen once; the top ten hold about 0.69%. Study-wide results and caveats: Fewer expanded clones and more diversity marked long-lived versus aged donors.

Looked up from germline, CDR1 is SGHRS and CDR2 is YFSETQ. The V end lost 4 bases, the J end lost 2 bases, and 18 bases lay between the germline ends. CDR3 length equals 16 residues. This clonotype has more than one count but fewer than ten. Its antigen is undetermined. These data also formed part of another study, on T cells of mothers and their children. Per that paper: In each mother, TCR beta CDR3 reads exceeded 10 million; in each child, they numbered 3 million to 3.5 million.

This chain connects TRBV5-1 to TRBJ2-5; D remains unclear. This TCR came from a girl aged 2 to 9 in good health. Sequencing was performed on blood. The CDR3 loop is CASSPGGRLGQETQYF. The CDR3 DNA follows: TGCGCCAGCAGCCCGGGTGGGCGTTTGGGGCAAGAGACCCAGTACTTC.